The rows below give T cell receptor beta chains drawn from one sample of a study of beta chain features in type 1 diabetes. Profiling relied on immunoSEQ multiplex PCR, and the TCRdb table lists in-frame clones only, not all of them. The table records around 250,000 clones, over 11% of them present only once. Sequences were obtained from naive CD4+ T cells from blood. The receptors were gathered from a man aged 30 to 45 with type 1 diabetes. Each CDR3 is given with its conserved first and last residue. Each record gives: V gene, clone size, CDR3 length, J gene, CDR3 protein. Where a row states a size, it is once, few, many or the class of an expanded clone; other rows omit it.

TRBV28	few	18	TRBJ2-1	CASSPIGLAGRSYNEQFF
TRBV7-9	few	16	TRBJ2-7	CASRPGAAGGSYEQYF
TRBV7-2	-	15	TRBJ2-7	CASSLWGSSSGKMYF
TRBV27	few	13	TRBJ2-1	CASKASGGNEQFF
TRBV7-2	-	12	TRBJ2-7	CASSFTGYEQYF
TRBV30	-	11	TRBJ2-5	CAGANQETQYF
TRBV27	-	14	TRBJ1-4	CASSFRGTNEKLFF
TRBV11-1	-	14	TRBJ1-2	CASSLHDRSGGYTF
TRBV6-4	few	18	TRBJ2-2	CASSDCSGRAPNTGELFF
TRBV7-3	-	14	TRBJ2-3	CASSPRKEADTQYF
TRBV9	-	15	TRBJ1-2	CASSKDDRGNYGYTF
TRBV28	few	12	TRBJ1-4	CASGPLNEKLFF
TRBV14	-	13	TRBJ2-7	CASSPRLVGEQYF
TRBV19	-	13	TRBJ2-1	CASSIRLVDEQFF
TRBV18	-	15	TRBJ1-3	CASSLRDSQGGTIYF
TRBV7-2	few	16	TRBJ2-3	CASSIPQGARTDTQYF
TRBV30	-	14	TRBJ2-7	CAWSVDWTSYEQYF